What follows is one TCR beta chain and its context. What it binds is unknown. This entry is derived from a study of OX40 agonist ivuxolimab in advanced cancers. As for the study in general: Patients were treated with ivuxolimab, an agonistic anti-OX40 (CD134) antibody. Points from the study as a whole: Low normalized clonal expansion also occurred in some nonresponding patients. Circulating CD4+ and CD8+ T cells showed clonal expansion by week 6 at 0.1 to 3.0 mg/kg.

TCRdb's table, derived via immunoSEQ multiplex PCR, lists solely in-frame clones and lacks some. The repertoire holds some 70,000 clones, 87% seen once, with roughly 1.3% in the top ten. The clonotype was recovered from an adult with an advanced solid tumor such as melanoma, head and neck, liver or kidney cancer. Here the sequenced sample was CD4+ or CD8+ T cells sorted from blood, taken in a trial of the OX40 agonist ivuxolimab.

CDR3 nucleotides: TGTGCCAGCAGCACAAGTGGGGGGAGTGGGAGCTTCAAGACCCAGTACTTC. Translation: CASSTSGGSGSFKTQYF. The V gene is TRBV7-9, the J gene TRBJ2-5, with D perhaps matching TRBD2 (6 bases). Per the germline V gene, CDR1 is SEHNR and CDR2 is FQNEAQ (reference sequence). The CDR3 totals 17 residues. V dropped 5 bases and J dropped 6 bases, with 25 bases sitting between them.